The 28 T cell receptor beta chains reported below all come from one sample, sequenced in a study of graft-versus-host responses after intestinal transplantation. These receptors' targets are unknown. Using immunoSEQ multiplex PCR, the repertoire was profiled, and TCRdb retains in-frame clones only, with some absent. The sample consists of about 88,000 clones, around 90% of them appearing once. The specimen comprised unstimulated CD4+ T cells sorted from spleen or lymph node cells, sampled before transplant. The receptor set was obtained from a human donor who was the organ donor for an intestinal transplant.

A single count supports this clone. The CDR3 sequence: CASSLANTGHLANTGELFF. The CDR3 DNA follows: TGTGCCAGCAGCTTAGCTAACACCGGACACCTCGCGAACACCGGGGAGCTGTTTTTT. The chain links TRBV7-9 to TRBJ2-2; TRBD1 is a possible D gene (5 bases). The CDR3 totals 19 residues. Germline values: CDR1 SEHNR, CDR2 FQNEAQ (reference sequence). V was pared by 0 bases and J by 0 bases, with 17 bases between.

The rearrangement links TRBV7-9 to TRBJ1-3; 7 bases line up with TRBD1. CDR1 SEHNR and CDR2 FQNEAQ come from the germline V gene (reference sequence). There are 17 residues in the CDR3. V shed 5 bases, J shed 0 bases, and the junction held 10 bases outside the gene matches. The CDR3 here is CASSQLGQLDSGNTIYF. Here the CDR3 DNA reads TGTGCCAGCAGCCAATTGGGACAGCTAGACTCTGGAAACACCATATATTTT. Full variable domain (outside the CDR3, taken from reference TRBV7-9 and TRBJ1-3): DTGVSQNPRHKITKRGQNVTFRCDPISEHNRLYWYRQTLGQGPEFLTYFQNEAQLEKSRLLSDRFSAERPKGSFSTLEIQRTEQGDSAMYLCASSQLGQLDSGNTIYFGEGSWLTVV.

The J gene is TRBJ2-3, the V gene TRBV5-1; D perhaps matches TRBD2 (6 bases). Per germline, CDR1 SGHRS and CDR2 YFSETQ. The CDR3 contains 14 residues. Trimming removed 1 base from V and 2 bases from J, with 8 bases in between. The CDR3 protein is CASSLSGLTDTQYF. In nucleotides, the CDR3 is TGCGCCAGCAGCTTGTCGGGACTCACAGATACGCAGTATTTT.

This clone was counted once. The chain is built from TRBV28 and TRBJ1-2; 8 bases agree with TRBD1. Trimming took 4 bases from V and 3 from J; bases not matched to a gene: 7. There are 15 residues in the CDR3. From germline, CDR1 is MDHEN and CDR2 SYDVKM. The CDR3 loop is CASSYTGQAYYGYTF. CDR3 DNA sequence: TGTGCCAGCAGTTACACGGGACAGGCCTACTATGGCTACACCTTC.

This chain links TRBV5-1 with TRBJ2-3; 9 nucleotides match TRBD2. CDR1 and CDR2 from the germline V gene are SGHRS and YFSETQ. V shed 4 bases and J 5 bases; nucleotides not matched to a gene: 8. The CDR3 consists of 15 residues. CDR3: CASSLQLAGEDTQYF. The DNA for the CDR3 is TGCGCCAGCAGCCTTCAGTTAGCGGGAGAAGATACGCAGTATTTT. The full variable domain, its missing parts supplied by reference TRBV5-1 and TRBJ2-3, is KAGVTQTPRYLIKTRGQQVTLSCSPISGHRSVSWYQQTPGQGLQFLFEYFSETQRNKGNFPGRFSGRQFSNSRSEMNVSTLELGDSALYLCASSLQLAGEDTQYFGPGTRLTVL.

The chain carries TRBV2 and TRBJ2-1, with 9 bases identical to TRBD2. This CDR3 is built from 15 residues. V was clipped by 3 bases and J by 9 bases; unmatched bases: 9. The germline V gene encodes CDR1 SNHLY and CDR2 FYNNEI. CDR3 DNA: TGTGCCAGCAGTGATCGCGGGGGGGCCTTTGGTGAGCAGTTCTTC. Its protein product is CASSDRGGAFGEQFF.

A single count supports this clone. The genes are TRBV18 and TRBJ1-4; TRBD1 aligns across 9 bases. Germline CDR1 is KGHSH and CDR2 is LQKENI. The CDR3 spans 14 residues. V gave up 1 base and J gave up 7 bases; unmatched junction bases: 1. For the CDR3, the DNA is TGTGCCAGCTCACCACGACAGGGGGGTGAAAAACTGTTTTTT. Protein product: CASSPRQGGEKLFF.

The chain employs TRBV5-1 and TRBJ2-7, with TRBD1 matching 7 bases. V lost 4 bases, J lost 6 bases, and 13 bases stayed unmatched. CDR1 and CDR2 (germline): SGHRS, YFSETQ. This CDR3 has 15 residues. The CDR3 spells CASSRNDRVLGEQYF. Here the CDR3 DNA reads TGCGCCAGCAGCCGGAACGACAGGGTACTAGGCGAGCAGTACTTC. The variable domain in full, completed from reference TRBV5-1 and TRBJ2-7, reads KAGVTQTPRYLIKTRGQQVTLSCSPISGHRSVSWYQQTPGQGLQFLFEYFSETQRNKGNFPGRFSGRQFSNSRSEMNVSTLELGDSALYLCASSRNDRVLGEQYFGPGTRLTVT.

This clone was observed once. CDR3 region: CSARGSGEQFF. DNA for the CDR3: TGCAGTGCTAGAGGGTCGGGTGAGCAGTTCTTC. V is TRBV20-1 and J is TRBJ2-1, with D hard to call. Trimming removed 1 base at V and 9 bases at J, with 7 bases between. Germline CDR1 and CDR2: DFQATT and SNEGSKA (reference sequence). The CDR3 consists of 11 residues.

This CDR3 is CASSGRWATGGGNEQFF. In DNA, the CDR3 is TGTGCCAGCTCAGGACGGTGGGCGACAGGAGGTGGGAATGAGCAGTTCTTC. This sequence joins TRBV18 and TRBJ2-1; maybe TRBD1 (6 bases). Germline CDR1 reads KGHSH; CDR2 reads LQKENI. Trimming took off 5 bases at V and 7 bases at J, with 24 bases between the two ends. The CDR3 loop spans 17 amino acids. Filled out from reference TRBV18 and TRBJ2-1, the complete variable domain reads NAGVMQNPRHLVRRRGQEARLRCSPMKGHSHVYWYRQLPEEGLKFMVYLQKENIIDESGMPKERFSAEFPKEGPSILRIQQVVRGDSAAYFCASSGRWATGGGNEQFFGPGTRLTVL.

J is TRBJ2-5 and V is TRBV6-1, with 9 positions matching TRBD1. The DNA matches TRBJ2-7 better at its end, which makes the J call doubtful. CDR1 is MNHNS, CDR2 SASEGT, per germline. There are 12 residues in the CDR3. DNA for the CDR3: TGTGCCAGCAGGGACAGGGGTTACGAGCAGTACTTC. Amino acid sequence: CASRDRGYEQYF.

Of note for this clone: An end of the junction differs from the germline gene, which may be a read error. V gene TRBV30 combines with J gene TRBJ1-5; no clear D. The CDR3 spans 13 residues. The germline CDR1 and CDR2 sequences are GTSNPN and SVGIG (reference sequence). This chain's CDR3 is CAWSATENRPQHF. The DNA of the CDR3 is TGTGCCTGGAGTGCGACTGAAAATCGGCCCCAGCATTTT. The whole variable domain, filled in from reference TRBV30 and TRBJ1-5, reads SQTIHQWPATLVQPVGSPLSLECTVEGTSNPNLYWYRQAAGRGLQLLFYSVGIGQISSEVPQNLSASRPQDRQFILSSKKLLLSDSGFYLCAWSATENRPQHFGDGTRLSIL.

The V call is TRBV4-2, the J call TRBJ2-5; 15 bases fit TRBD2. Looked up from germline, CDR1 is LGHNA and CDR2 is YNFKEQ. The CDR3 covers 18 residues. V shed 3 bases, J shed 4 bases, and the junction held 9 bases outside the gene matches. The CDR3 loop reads CASSHPVRTSGRGETQYF. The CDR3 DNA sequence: TGTGCCAGCAGCCACCCCGTTCGGACTAGCGGGAGGGGAGAGACCCAGTACTTC.

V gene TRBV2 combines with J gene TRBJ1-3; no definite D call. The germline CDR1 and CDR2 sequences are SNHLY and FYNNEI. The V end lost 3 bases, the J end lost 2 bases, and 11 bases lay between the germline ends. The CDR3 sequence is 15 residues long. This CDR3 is CASSDEGNPGNTIYF. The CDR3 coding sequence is TGTGCCAGCAGTGACGAGGGAAATCCTGGAAACACCATATATTTT.

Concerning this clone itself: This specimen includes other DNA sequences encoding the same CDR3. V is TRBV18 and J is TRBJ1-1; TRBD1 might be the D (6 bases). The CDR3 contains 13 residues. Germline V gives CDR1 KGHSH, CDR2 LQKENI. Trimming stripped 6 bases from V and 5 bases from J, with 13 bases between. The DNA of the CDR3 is TGTGCCAGCTCTTCCGGACAGAATACTGAAGCTTTCTTT. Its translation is CASSSGQNTEAFF.

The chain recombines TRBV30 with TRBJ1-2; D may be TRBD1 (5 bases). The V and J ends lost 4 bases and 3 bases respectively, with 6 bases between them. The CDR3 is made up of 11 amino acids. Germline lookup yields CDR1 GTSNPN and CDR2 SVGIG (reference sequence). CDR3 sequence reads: CAWTGYYGYTF. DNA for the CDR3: TGTGCCTGGACAGGGTACTATGGCTACACCTTC.

CDR3 sequence (DNA): TGCGCCAGCAGTGTACCACCTACAGGGCTGGATAATGAAAAACTGTTTTTT. Translating gives CASSVPPTGLDNEKLFF. The chain carries TRBV10-2 and TRBJ1-4, with D perhaps TRBD1 (6 bases). The germline gives CDR1 WSHSY, CDR2 SAAADI. Deletions cut 4 bases from V and 4 bases from J, with 19 bases between. The CDR3 runs to 17 residues.

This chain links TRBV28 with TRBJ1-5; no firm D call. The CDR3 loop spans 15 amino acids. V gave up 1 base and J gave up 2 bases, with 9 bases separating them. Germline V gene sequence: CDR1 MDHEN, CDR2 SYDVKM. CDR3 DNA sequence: TGTGCCAGCAGTTTATTTTTAGTCGGCAATCAGCCCCAGCATTTT. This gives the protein CASSLFLVGNQPQHF.

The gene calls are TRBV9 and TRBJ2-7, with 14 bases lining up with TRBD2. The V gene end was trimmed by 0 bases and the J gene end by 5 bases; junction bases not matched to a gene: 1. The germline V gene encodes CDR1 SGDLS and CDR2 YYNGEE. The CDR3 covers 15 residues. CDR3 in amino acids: CASSVGLAGGHEQYF. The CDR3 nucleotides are TGTGCCAGCAGCGTAGGACTAGCGGGGGGGCACGAGCAGTACTTC.

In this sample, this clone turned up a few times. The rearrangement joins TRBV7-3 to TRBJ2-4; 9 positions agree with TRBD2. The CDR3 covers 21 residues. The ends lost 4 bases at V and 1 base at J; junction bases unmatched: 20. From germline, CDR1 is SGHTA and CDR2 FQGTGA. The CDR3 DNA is TGTGCCAGCAGCTCCATACCGGCTAGCGGGAATCCCCGCGGGGCCAAAAACATTCAGTACTTC. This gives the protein CASSSIPASGNPRGAKNIQYF.

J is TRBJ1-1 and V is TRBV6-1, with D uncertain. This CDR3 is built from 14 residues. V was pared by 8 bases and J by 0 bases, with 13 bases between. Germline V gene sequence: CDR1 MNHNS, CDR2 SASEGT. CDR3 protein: CASHLRIMNTEAFF. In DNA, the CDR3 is TGTGCCAGCCACCTTAGAATCATGAACACTGAAGCTTTCTTT.

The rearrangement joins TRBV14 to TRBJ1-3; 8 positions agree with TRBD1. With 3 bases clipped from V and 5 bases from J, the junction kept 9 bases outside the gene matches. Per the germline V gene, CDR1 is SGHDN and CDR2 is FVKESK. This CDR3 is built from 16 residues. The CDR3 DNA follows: TGTGCCAGCAGCCAGGGGACAGGAGTCCAGAGAAACACCATATATTTT. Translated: CASSQGTGVQRNTIYF.

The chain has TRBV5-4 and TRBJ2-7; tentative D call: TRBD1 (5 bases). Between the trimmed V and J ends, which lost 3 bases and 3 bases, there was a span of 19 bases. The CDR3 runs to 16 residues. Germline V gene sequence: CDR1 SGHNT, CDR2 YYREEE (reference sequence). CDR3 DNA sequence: TGTGCCAGCAGCTATTCCGATGGGGCTTCTATCTACGAGCAGTACTTC. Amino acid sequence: CASSYSDGASIYEQYF.

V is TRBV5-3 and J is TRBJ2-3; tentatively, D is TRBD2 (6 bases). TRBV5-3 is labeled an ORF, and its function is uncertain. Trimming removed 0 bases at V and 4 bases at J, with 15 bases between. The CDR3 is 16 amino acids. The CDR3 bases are TGTGCCAGAAGCTTGGGTAGCGGCCCTACCCCAGATACGCAGTATTTT. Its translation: CARSLGSGPTPDTQYF.

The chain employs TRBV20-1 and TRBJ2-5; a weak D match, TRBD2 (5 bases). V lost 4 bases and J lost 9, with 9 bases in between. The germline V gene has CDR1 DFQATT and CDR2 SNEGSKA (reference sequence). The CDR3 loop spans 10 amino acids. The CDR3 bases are TGCAGTGCTACAGCTAGCTCCCAGTACTTC. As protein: CSATASSQYF.

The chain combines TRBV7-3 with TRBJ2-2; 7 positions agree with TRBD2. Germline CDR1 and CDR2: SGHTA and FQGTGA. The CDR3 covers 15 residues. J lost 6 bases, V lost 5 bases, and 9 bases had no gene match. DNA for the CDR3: TGTGCCAGCAGCCCCGGGACTACCTCGGCCGGGGAGCTGTTTTTT. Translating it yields CASSPGTTSAGELFF.

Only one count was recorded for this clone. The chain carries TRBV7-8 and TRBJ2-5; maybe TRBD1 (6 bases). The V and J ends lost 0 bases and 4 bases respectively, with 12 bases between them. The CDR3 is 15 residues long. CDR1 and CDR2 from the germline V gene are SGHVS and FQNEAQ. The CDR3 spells CASSLAYRELETQYF. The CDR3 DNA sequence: TGTGCCAGCAGCTTAGCGTACAGGGAATTAGAGACCCAGTACTTC.

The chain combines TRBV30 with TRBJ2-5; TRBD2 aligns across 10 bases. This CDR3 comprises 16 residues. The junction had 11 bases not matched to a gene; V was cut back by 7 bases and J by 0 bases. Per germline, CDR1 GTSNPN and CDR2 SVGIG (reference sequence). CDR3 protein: CASPEGLAGDQETQYF. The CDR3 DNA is TGTGCCTCCCCGGAAGGCCTAGCGGGGGACCAAGAGACCCAGTACTTC.